This T cell receptor beta chain was obtained from a study of blood T cells in healthy people across ages. Worth noting for this clonotype: What it binds is not known.

Donors gave around 10 milliliters of peripheral blood apiece. Each sample provided at least 5 micrograms of extracted total RNA. A sample-barcoded 5' primer and a J-beta primer mix were used in a second PCR of roughly 7 to 12 cycles. From the 5' RACE reads, TCRdb called clonotypes with MiXCR, one entry per CDR3 protein. Of about 580,000 distinct CDR3 sequences in the sample, roughly 48% were seen once. Study-wide points: Donor CMV status, an unknown factor, possibly confounded changes in expanded clonotypes.

The V and J ends lost 1 base and 3 bases respectively, with 10 bases between them. Germline CDR1 is SGHTA and CDR2 is FQGNSA. The CDR3 covers 14 residues. The TCR was taken from an elderly man in good health. Sequences were obtained from blood. The chain is built from TRBV7-2 and TRBJ2-7, with D possibly being TRBD1 (5 bases). CDR3 sequence (DNA): TGTGCCAGCAGCTTAGTGGGGCAGATCTACGAGCAGTACTTC. Its protein product is CASSLVGQIYEQYF.